This TCR beta chain was captured by sequencing in a study of shared clonotypes between healthy human individuals. Naive CD8 cells lacked CD45RO and underwent positive selection for CCR7, leaving out terminally differentiated effector memory CD45RA+ cells. Several immunoSEQ 96-well plates shared each subset's DNA, each plate a replicate. How the authors handled the data: Filtering was not the same, since immunoSEQ gave junction-only sequences without quality scores. Some clones are missing from TCRdb's copy, which holds only in-frame ones; the method was immunoSEQ multiplex PCR. V, J and clone size are taken as reported in that table, and D and trimming were inferred from the DNA itself. This sample has nearly 2 million clones, with 85% to 95% found just once. Regarding the study as a whole: Investigators expected sequencing depth to affect clonotype sharing among donors. The four-donor shared clonotypes exceeded non-shared clonotypes in generation probability, with non-shared ones scoring lower.

About this clone: Its antigen remains unidentified. This same CDR3 is encoded by further DNA sequences in the sample.

CDR1 and CDR2 (germline): SGHAT, FQNNGV. The CDR3 is 11 residues long. V was pared by 3 bases and J by 8 bases, with 4 bases between. The TCR originated in a man aged 18-30 years in good health. V and J are TRBV11-2 and TRBJ2-2; D uncertain. What was sequenced was naive CD8+ T cells sorted from blood. DNA for the CDR3: TGTGCCAGCAGCTTGGTAGGGGAGCTGTTTTTT. This sequence encodes CASSLVGELFF.